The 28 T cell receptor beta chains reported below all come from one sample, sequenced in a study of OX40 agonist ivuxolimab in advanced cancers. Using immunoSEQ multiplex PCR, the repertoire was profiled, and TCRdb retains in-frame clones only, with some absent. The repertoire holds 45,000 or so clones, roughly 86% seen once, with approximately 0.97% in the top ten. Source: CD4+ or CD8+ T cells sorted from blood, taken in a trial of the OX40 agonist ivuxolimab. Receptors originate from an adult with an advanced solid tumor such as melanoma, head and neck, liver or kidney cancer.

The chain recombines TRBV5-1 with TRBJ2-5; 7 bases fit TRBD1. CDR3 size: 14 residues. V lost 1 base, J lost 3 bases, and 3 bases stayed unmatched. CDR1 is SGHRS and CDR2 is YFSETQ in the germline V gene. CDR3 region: CASSLFGTEETQYF. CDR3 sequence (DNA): TGCGCCAGCAGCTTGTTCGGGACAGAAGAGACCCAGTACTTC.

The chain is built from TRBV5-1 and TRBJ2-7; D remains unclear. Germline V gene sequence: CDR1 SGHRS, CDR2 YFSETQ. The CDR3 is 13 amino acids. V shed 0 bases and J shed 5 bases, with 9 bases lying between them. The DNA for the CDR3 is TGCGCCAGCAGCTTGGAACGCGGCCACGAGCAGTACTTC. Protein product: CASSLERGHEQYF.

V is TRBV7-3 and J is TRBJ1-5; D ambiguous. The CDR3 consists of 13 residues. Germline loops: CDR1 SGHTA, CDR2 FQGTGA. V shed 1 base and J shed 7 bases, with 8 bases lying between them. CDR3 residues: CASSLNFGQPQHF. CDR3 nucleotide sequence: TGTGCCAGCAGCTTAAATTTTGGGCAGCCCCAGCATTTT. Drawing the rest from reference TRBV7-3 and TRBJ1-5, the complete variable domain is GAGVSQTPSNKVTEKGKYVELRCDPISGHTALYWYRQSLGQGPEFLIYFQGTGAADDSGLPNDRFFAVRPEGSVSTLKIQRTERGDSAVYLCASSLNFGQPQHFGDGTRLSIL.

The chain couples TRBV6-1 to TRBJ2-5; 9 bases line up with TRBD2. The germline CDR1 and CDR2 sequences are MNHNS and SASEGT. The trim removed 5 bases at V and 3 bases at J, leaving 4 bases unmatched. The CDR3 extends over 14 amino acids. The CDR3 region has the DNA TGTGCCAGCAGTTTGGGACTAGCTAAAGAGACCCAGTACTTC. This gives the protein CASSLGLAKETQYF.

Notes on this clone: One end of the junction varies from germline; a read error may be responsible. DNA of the CDR3: TGTGCTAGCAGCTCCAGGGATCCCCCCGGGGAGCTGTTTTTT. Residues: CASSSRDPPGELFF. The chain employs TRBV7-7 and TRBJ2-2, with TRBD1 as a possible D gene (5 bases). Germline assignment: CDR1 SSHAT and CDR2 FNYEAQ (reference sequence). The CDR3 runs 14 residues.

The CDR3 DNA follows: TGTGCCAGCAGCGGGGGACTAGCGCCGTACGAGCAGTACTTC. Translating it yields CASSGGLAPYEQYF. This chain uses TRBV9 with TRBJ2-7; 10 bases are a match to TRBD2. Germline V lookup: CDR1 SGDLS, CDR2 YYNGEE. Trimming at V came to 3 bases and at J to 4 bases, leaving 4 bases not matched to a gene. The length of the CDR3 is 14 residues.

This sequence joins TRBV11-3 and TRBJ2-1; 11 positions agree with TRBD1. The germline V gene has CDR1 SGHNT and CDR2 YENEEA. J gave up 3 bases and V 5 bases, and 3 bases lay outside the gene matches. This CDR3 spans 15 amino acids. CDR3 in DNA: TGTGCCAGCAGCAAGGGGACAGGGGGCTACAATGAGCAGTTCTTC. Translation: CASSKGTGGYNEQFF.

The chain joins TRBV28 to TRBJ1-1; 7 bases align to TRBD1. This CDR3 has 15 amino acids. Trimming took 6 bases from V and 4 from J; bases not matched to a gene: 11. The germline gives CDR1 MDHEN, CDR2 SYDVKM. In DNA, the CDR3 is TGTGCCAGCAGCCGACAGGGTGTGAGGAGCACTGAAGCTTTCTTT. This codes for CASSRQGVRSTEAFF.

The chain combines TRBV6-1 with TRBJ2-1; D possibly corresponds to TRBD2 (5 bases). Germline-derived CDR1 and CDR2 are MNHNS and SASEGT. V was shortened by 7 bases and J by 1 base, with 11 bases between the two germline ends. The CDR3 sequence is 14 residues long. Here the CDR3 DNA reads TGTGCCAGCACGAGGGCCAATTCCTACAATGAGCAGTTCTTC. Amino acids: CASTRANSYNEQFF.

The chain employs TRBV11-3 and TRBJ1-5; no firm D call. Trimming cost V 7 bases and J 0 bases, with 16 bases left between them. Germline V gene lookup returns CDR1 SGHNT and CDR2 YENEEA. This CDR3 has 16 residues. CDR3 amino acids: CASTDPKQNSNQPQHF. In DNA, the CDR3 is TGTGCCAGCACCGACCCCAAACAGAATAGCAATCAGCCCCAGCATTTT.

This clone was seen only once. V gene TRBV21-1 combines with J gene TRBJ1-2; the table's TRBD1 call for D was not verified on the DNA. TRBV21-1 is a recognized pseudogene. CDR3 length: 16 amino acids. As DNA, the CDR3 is TGTGCCAGCACCCTCAGGACAGGTCTGATGGGCTATGGCTACACCTTC. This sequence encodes CASTLRTGLMGYGYTF.

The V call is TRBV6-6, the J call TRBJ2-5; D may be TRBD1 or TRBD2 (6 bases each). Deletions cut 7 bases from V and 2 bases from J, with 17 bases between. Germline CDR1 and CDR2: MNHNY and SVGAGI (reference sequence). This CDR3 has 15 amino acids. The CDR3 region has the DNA TGTGCCAGCATCGACGGGGGCAGGGAACAAGAGACCCAGTACTTC. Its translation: CASIDGGREQETQYF.

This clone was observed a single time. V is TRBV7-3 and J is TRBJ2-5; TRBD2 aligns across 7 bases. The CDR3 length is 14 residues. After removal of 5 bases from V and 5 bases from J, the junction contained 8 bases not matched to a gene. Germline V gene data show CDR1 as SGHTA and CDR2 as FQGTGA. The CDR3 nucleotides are TGTGCCAGCAGCAACCGCGGGGGTGGGGAGACCCAGTACTTC. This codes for CASSNRGGGETQYF.

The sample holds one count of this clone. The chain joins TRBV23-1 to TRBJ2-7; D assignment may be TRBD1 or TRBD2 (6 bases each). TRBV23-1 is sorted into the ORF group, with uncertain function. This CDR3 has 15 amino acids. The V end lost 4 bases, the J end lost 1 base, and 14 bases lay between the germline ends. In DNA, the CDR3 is TGCGCCAGCAGTCCTTGGGGGCGGGAATCCTACGAGCAGTACTTC. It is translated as CASSPWGRESYEQYF.

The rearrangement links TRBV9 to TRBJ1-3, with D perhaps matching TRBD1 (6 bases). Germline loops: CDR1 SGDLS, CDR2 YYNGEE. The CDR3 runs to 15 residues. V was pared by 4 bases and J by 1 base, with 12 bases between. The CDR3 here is CASSTGTSSGNTIYF. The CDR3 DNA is TGTGCCAGCAGCACCGGGACATCATCTGGAAACACCATATATTTT.

CDR3 residues: CASSPPVERGNTIYF. Here the CDR3 DNA reads TGTGCCAGCAGTCCCCCGGTTGAACGAGGAAACACCATATATTTT. V is TRBV28 and J is TRBJ1-3; no clear D gene. Germline loops: CDR1 MDHEN, CDR2 SYDVKM. This CDR3 spans 15 amino acids. The V and J ends lost 5 bases and 4 bases respectively, with 15 bases between them.

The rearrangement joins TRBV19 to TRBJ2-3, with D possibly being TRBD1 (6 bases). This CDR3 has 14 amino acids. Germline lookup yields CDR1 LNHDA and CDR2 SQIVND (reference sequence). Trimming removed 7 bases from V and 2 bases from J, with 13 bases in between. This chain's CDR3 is CASTQTGHTDTQYF. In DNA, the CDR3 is TGTGCCAGTACTCAGACGGGACACACAGATACGCAGTATTTT.

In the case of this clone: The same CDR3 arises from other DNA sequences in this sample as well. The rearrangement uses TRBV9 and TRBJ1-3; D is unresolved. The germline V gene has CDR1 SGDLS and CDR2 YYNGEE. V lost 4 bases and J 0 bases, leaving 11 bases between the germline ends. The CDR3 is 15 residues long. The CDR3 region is CASSSEGSSGNTIYF. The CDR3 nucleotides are TGTGCCAGCAGCTCGGAAGGCAGCTCTGGAAACACCATATATTTT. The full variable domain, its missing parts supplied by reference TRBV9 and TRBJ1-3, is DSGVTQTPKHLITATGQRVTLRCSPRSGDLSVYWYQQSLDQGLQFLIQYYNGEERAKGNILERFSAQQFPDLHSELNLSSLELGDSALYFCASSSEGSSGNTIYFGEGSWLTVV.

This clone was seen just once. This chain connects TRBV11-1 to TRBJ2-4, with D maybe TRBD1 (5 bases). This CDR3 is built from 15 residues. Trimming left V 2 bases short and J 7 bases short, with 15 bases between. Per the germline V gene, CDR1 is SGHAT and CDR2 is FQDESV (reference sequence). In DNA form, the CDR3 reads TGTGCCAGCAGCTTATCCGCAGGGATGGGTAACATTCAGTACTTC. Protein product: CASSLSAGMGNIQYF.

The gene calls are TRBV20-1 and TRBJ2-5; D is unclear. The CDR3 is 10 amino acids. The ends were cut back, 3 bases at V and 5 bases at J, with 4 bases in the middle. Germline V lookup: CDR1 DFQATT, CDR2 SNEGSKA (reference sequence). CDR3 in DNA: TGCAGTGCTAGTTTGGAGACCCAGTACTTC. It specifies CSASLETQYF.

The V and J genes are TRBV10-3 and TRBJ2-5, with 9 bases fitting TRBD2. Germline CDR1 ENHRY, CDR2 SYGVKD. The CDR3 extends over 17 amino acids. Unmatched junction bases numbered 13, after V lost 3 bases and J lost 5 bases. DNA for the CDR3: TGTGCCATCAGTGACCCGGGGTTAGCGGGAGTTGGTGAGACCCAGTACTTC. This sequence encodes CAISDPGLAGVGETQYF.

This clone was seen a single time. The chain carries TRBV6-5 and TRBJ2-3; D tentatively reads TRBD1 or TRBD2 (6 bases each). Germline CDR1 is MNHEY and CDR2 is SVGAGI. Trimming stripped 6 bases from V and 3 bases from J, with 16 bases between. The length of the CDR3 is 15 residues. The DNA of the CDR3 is TGTGCCAGCAGCCCCGGGGGCGGTGGGACAGATACGCAGTATTTT. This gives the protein CASSPGGGGTDTQYF.

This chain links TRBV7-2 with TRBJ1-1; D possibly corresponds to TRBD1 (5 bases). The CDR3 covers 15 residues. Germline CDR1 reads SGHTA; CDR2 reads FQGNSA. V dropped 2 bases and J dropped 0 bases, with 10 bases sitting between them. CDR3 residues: CASSLIGHMNTEAFF. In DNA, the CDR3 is TGTGCCAGCAGCTTAATCGGACACATGAACACTGAAGCTTTCTTT.

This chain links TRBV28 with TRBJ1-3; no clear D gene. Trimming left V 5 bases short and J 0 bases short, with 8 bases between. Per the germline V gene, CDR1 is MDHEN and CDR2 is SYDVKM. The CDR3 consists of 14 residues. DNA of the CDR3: TGTGCCAGCAGTCCCCCCCCCTCTGGAAACACCATATATTTT. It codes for CASSPPPSGNTIYF.

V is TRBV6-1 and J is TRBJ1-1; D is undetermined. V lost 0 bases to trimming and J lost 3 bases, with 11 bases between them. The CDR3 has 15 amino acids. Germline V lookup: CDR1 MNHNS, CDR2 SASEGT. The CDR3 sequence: CASSEAPGADTEAFF. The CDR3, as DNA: TGTGCCAGCAGTGAAGCGCCAGGAGCAGACACTGAAGCTTTCTTT.

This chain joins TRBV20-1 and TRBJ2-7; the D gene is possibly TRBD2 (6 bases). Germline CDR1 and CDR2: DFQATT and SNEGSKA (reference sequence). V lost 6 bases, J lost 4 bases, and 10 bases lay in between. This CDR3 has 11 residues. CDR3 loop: CSAGEVYEQYF. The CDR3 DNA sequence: TGCAGTGCAGGGGAGGTTTACGAGCAGTACTTC.

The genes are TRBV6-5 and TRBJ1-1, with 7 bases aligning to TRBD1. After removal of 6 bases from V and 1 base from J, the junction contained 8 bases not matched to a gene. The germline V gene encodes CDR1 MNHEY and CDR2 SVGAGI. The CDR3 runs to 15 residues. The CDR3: CASRLTGLTNTEAFF. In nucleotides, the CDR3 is TGTGCCAGCAGACTGACAGGGCTCACGAACACTGAAGCTTTCTTT.

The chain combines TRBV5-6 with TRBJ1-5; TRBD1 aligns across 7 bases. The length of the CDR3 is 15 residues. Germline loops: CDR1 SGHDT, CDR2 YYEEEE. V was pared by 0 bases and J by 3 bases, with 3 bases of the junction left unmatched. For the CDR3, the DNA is TGTGCCAGCAGCTTGGAAGGGACAGTCAATCAGCCCCAGCATTTT. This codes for CASSLEGTVNQPQHF.